These 29 T cell receptor beta chains share one sample of origin, sequenced in a study of vaccination effects on CD4 cells after COVID-19. No antigen has been assigned to these receptors. Clones were sequenced by immunoSEQ multiplex PCR, and TCRdb holds only the in-frame ones, with some missing. The sample lists tens of thousands of clones, approximately 72% occurring once. Within the ViraFEST assay, antigen-specific CD4+ T cells underwent expansion with viral peptide pools prior to sequencing. Scientists isolated CD4+ T cells after an approximately 10-day culture period ended. Neither prior SARS-CoV-2 infection nor positive nucleocapsid antibodies were present in the vaccine recipients. The input for sequencing was CD4+ T cells from PBMCs cultured with HCoV-NL63 spike peptides, taken before COVID-19 vaccination. These receptor sequences come from a human donor who received a COVID-19 vaccine.

This chain joins TRBV24-1 and TRBJ2-2; D is possibly TRBD1 or TRBD2 (5 bases each). Germline V gives CDR1 KGHDR, CDR2 SFDVKD. Trimming took 2 bases from V and 7 from J, leaving 16 bases between them. The CDR3 has 16 amino acids. The CDR3 coding sequence is TGTGCCACCAGTGATTCGCCCGGGGCGCCCGGCGGGGAGCTGTTTTTT. This codes for CATSDSPGAPGGELFF.

This rearrangement joins TRBV7-7 to TRBJ2-7; weak D call: TRBD1 (6 bases). The germline V gene has CDR1 SSHAT and CDR2 FNYEAQ (reference sequence). The CDR3 runs 15 residues. V shed 0 bases and J shed 3 bases, with 12 bases lying between them. CDR3 sequence: CASSLADRIGYEQYF. DNA for the CDR3: TGTGCCAGCAGCTTAGCTGACAGGATAGGCTACGAGCAGTACTTC.

V gene TRBV5-1 combines with J gene TRBJ2-7, with 8 bases aligning to TRBD1. CDR3 size: 14 residues. In germline, CDR1 is SGHRS, CDR2 YFSETQ. V lost 6 bases and J lost 3; bases outside the gene matches: 8. The chain's CDR3 is CASTRDRPYYEQYF. The CDR3 coding sequence is TGCGCCAGCACCCGGGACAGGCCTTACTACGAGCAGTACTTC.

This chain joins TRBV5-1 and TRBJ1-6; 7 bases agree with TRBD1. The CDR3 is 16 amino acids. V lost 2 bases and J lost 6; bases outside the gene matches: 8. Germline V gene lookup returns CDR1 SGHRS and CDR2 YFSETQ. CDR3 sequence reads: CASSFEGAPANSPLHF. The CDR3 DNA is TGCGCCAGCAGCTTTGAGGGGGCGCCTGCTAATTCACCCCTCCACTTT.

The chain combines TRBV11-3 with TRBJ2-5; 12 bases map to TRBD2. This CDR3 has 15 residues. The germline gives CDR1 SGHNT, CDR2 YENEEA. V dropped 5 bases and J dropped 5; count of bases not matched to a gene: 6. The CDR3 DNA reads as TGTGCCAGCAGCCCATCTAGCGGGGGGGGTGAGACCCAGTACTTC. Its translation: CASSPSSGGGETQYF.

This chain links TRBV11-2 with TRBJ1-1; D is unresolved. The V and J ends lost 4 bases and 3 bases respectively, with 9 bases between them. The CDR3 covers 13 residues. Germline lookup yields CDR1 SGHAT and CDR2 FQNNGV. This chain's CDR3 is CASSSGRYTEAFF. Written as DNA, the CDR3 is TGTGCCAGCAGCTCCGGGAGGTACACTGAAGCTTTCTTT.

The rearrangement links TRBV28 to TRBJ2-7, with 8 nucleotides matching TRBD2. Trimming removed 5 bases from V and 6 bases from J; junction bases left unmatched: 9. The CDR3 has 14 residues. Germline-derived CDR1 and CDR2 are MDHEN and SYDVKM. This CDR3 reads CASSIGTSYGEQYF. In DNA, the CDR3 is TGTGCCAGCAGTATCGGGACTAGTTATGGCGAGCAGTACTTC. Complete variable domain (other parts from reference TRBV28 and TRBJ2-7): DVKVTQSSRYLVKRTGEKVFLECVQDMDHENMFWYRQDPGLGLRLIYFSYDVKMKEKGDIPEGYSVSREKKERFSLILESASTNQTSMYLCASSIGTSYGEQYFGPGTRLTVT.

This clone was seen a handful of times. The chain has TRBV7-2 and TRBJ2-1; tentative D call: TRBD1 (6 bases). CDR3 length: 14 amino acids. V was clipped by 6 bases and J by 7 bases, with 16 bases between them. The germline CDR1 and CDR2 sequences are SGHTA and FQGNSA. CDR3 residues: CASSRTDKENEQFF. Here the CDR3 DNA reads TGTGCCAGCAGTCGGACAGATAAGGAAAATGAGCAGTTCTTC.

The chain carries TRBV18 and TRBJ1-2; D ambiguous. The CDR3 extends over 13 amino acids. Germline lookup yields CDR1 KGHSH and CDR2 LQKENI. The V and J ends lost 0 bases and 4 bases respectively, with 6 bases between them. In nucleotides, the CDR3 is TGTGCCAGCTCACCACCCCTCCCCTATGGCTACACCTTC. This sequence encodes CASSPPLPYGYTF.

The V and J genes are TRBV23-1 and TRBJ2-7; 8 nucleotides line up with TRBD1. TRBV23-1 is flagged as an ORF with uncertain function. The CDR3 covers 15 residues. V was clipped by 1 base and J by 2 bases; unmatched bases: 4. The DNA of the CDR3 is TGCGCCAGCAGTCAATGGGACAGGTCGACCTACGAGCAGTACTTC. Translating it yields CASSQWDRSTYEQYF.

The CDR3: CASAGLAGGMEQFF. CDR3 DNA sequence: TGTGCCAGCGCGGGACTAGCGGGGGGTATGGAGCAGTTCTTC. This chain links TRBV3-1 (or the pseudogene TRBV3-2) with TRBJ2-1; 15 bases are shared with TRBD2. V was clipped by 8 bases and J by 10 bases; unmatched bases: 6. Germline V CDR1 and CDR2: LGHDT, YNNKEL (reference sequence). This CDR3 has 14 amino acids.

This chain uses TRBV11-2 with TRBJ2-4, with 10 bases identical to TRBD1. Germline V gene data show CDR1 as SGHAT and CDR2 as FQNNGV. This CDR3 contains 16 residues. With 3 bases clipped from V and 6 bases from J, the junction kept 8 bases outside the gene matches. CDR3 DNA: TGTGCCAGCAGCTTGGGGACAGGGGCTTCAACAAACATTCAGTACTTC. Encoded protein: CASSLGTGASTNIQYF.

The chain couples TRBV7-9 to TRBJ1-3, with D unclear. V shed 3 bases and J shed 1 base, with 7 bases lying between them. CDR3 length equals 14 residues. Germline CDR1 and CDR2: SEHNR and FQNEAQ (reference sequence). The CDR3 loop is CASSFSTSGNTIYF. The CDR3 nucleotides read TGTGCCAGCAGCTTTAGTACATCTGGAAACACCATATATTTT.

V usage is TRBV6-5 and J usage is TRBJ1-2; no firm D call. In germline, CDR1 is MNHEY, CDR2 SVGAGI. The CDR3 is 13 amino acids. V was pared by 7 bases and J by 2 bases, with 11 bases between. CDR3 loop: CASKNRLNYGYTF. CDR3 DNA sequence: TGTGCCAGCAAGAACAGACTAAACTATGGCTACACCTTC.

The V and J genes are TRBV6-5 and TRBJ1-1; TRBD1 matches at 8 bases. This CDR3 region has 16 residues. V shed 0 bases, J shed 0 bases, and the junction held 3 bases outside the gene matches. Looked up from germline, CDR1 is MNHEY and CDR2 is SVGAGI. DNA for the CDR3: TGTGCCAGCAGTTACTCTACAGGGGGATTGAACACTGAAGCTTTCTTT. Translating gives CASSYSTGGLNTEAFF.

The chain has TRBV19 and TRBJ1-2; D perhaps matches TRBD1 (5 bases). The CDR3 runs to 15 residues. Per germline, CDR1 LNHDA and CDR2 SQIVND (reference sequence). Trimming removed 2 bases from V and 7 bases from J, with 17 bases in between. This chain's CDR3 is CASSISYFTGAGYTF. CDR3 DNA sequence: TGTGCCAGTAGTATATCTTATTTTACTGGGGCTGGCTACACCTTC.

The rearrangement uses TRBV5-1 and TRBJ1-1; no definite D call. V dropped 3 bases and J dropped 0 bases, with 12 bases sitting between them. CDR3 size: 15 residues. Per germline, CDR1 SGHRS and CDR2 YFSETQ. CDR3 residues: CASSSTGVMNTEAFF. As DNA, the CDR3 is TGCGCCAGCAGCTCCACGGGAGTCATGAACACTGAAGCTTTCTTT. Together with reference TRBV5-1 and TRBJ1-1, the CDR3 gives the full variable domain: KAGVTQTPRYLIKTRGQQVTLSCSPISGHRSVSWYQQTPGQGLQFLFEYFSETQRNKGNFPGRFSGRQFSNSRSEMNVSTLELGDSALYLCASSSTGVMNTEAFFGQGTRLTVV.

The V call is TRBV18, the J call TRBJ2-3, with D possibly called TRBD1 or TRBD2 (6 bases each). V gave up 0 bases and J gave up 0 bases, with 13 bases separating them. Germline V lookup: CDR1 KGHSH, CDR2 LQKENI. The CDR3 is 17 amino acids. The CDR3 here is CASSPPRTGRSTDTQYF. The CDR3 DNA is TGTGCCAGCTCACCACCGAGAACAGGGAGGAGCACAGATACGCAGTATTTT.

The chain is built from TRBV2 and TRBJ1-2; 11 bases fit TRBD1. Germline V CDR1 and CDR2: SNHLY, FYNNEI. Germline trimming cut 5 bases from V and 2 bases from J; bases unmatched to any gene: 1. This CDR3 contains 14 residues. The chain's CDR3 is CASSWDRGNYGYTF. Written as DNA, the CDR3 is TGTGCCAGCAGTTGGGACAGGGGGAACTATGGCTACACCTTC.

This clone was observed a single time. J is TRBJ1-5 and V is TRBV4-1, with D perhaps matching TRBD1 (5 bases). V lost 3 bases, J lost 1 base, and 13 bases lay in between. The CDR3 covers 16 residues. Per the germline V gene, CDR1 is MGHRA and CDR2 is YSYEKL. This CDR3 reads CASSHTRGASNQPQHF. CDR3 nucleotides: TGCGCCAGCAGCCACACTCGAGGGGCGAGCAATCAGCCCCAGCATTTT.

The chain combines TRBV6-5 with TRBJ2-6, with no clear D. The V gene's germline CDR1 is MNHEY and CDR2 SVGAGI. The CDR3 extends over 15 amino acids. The V end lost 6 bases, the J end lost 0 bases, and 9 bases lay between the germline ends. In nucleotides, the CDR3 is TGTGCCAGCAGCCCACAGAGCTCTGGGGCCAACGTCCTGACTTTC. Its protein product is CASSPQSSGANVLTF.

By share, this clone counts as large. The chain is built from TRBV24-1 and TRBJ2-2; 9 nucleotides match TRBD1. The CDR3 covers 15 residues. Per the germline V gene, CDR1 is KGHDR and CDR2 is SFDVKD. Trimming cost V 6 bases and J 5 bases; bases outside gene matches: 6. The CDR3 DNA sequence: TGTGCCACCAGTCCGGGACAGGGACTGACCGGGGAGCTGTTTTTT. Protein product: CATSPGQGLTGELFF.

The chain combines TRBV5-1 with TRBJ2-1; 9 positions agree with TRBD1. V was pared by 4 bases and J by 3 bases, with 5 bases of the junction left unmatched. Germline CDR1 is SGHRS and CDR2 is YFSETQ. This CDR3 has 15 residues. The CDR3 here is CASSPRDRDYNEQFF. The CDR3 DNA sequence: TGCGCCAGCAGCCCCCGGGACAGGGACTACAATGAGCAGTTCTTC.

The gene calls are TRBV6-5 and TRBJ1-1; D is unclear. The CDR3 is made up of 13 amino acids. V was trimmed by 2 bases and J by 8 bases, leaving 12 bases between them. Per the germline V gene, CDR1 is MNHEY and CDR2 is SVGAGI. The CDR3: CASSYPPSIEAFF. CDR3 sequence (DNA): TGTGCCAGCAGTTACCCGCCGAGCATCGAAGCTTTCTTT.

The chain has TRBV6-6 and TRBJ2-1; TRBD2 might be the D (7 bases). The CDR3 runs 15 residues. V lost 0 bases to trimming and J lost 8 bases, with 14 bases between them. From germline, CDR1 is MNHNY and CDR2 SVGAGI (reference sequence). DNA for the CDR3: TGTGCCAGCAGTTACTCGGAGGGGGGGCTCTATGAGCAGTTCTTC. Its translation: CASSYSEGGLYEQFF.

The rearrangement links TRBV6-4 to TRBJ1-4; 7 nucleotides agree with TRBD1. The CDR3 runs 18 residues. CDR1 and CDR2 (germline): MRHNA, SNTAGT. V dropped 8 bases and J dropped 7; count of bases not matched to a gene: 22. CDR3 in DNA: TGTGCCAGCTGCGGATCCGGGACAGCCAAGGGGATTCGTGAAAAACTGTTTTTT. Translating it yields CASCGSGTAKGIREKLFF.

The rearrangement uses TRBV29-1 and TRBJ1-2, with D perhaps TRBD1 (5 bases). The ends were cut back, 7 bases at V and 4 bases at J, with 13 bases in the middle. Germline assignment: CDR1 SQVTM and CDR2 ANQGSEA. The CDR3 is 12 amino acids. CDR3 loop: CSARDGAYGYTF. The CDR3, as DNA: TGCAGCGCCCGGGACGGAGCCTATGGCTACACCTTC. The full variable domain, completed using reference TRBV29-1 and TRBJ1-2, is SAVISQKPSRDICQRGTSLTIQCQVDSQVTMMFWYRQQPGQSLTLIATANQGSEATYESGFVIDKFPISRPNLTFSTLTVSNMSPEDSSIYLCSARDGAYGYTFGSGTRLTVV.

The chain links TRBV3-1 (or the pseudogene TRBV3-2) to TRBJ2-3, with TRBD2 matching 7 bases. Germline trimming cut 0 bases from V and 3 bases from J; bases unmatched to any gene: 6. This CDR3 is built from 16 residues. Germline CDR1 is LGHDT and CDR2 is YNNKEL (reference sequence). The CDR3 loop reads CASSQEGGSETDTQYF. The CDR3 DNA is TGTGCCAGCAGCCAAGAGGGGGGGAGTGAGACAGATACGCAGTATTTT.

The chain carries TRBV19 and TRBJ2-2; the match to TRBD2 covers 13 bases. The CDR3 length is 19 residues. V lost 4 bases, J lost 3 bases, and 11 bases stayed unmatched. Germline V lookup: CDR1 LNHDA, CDR2 SQIVND (reference sequence). This CDR3 is CASSTWSLGLAGYTGELFF. CDR3 bases: TGTGCCAGTAGTACCTGGTCCCTGGGACTAGCGGGATACACCGGGGAGCTGTTTTTT.